This TCR beta chain was identified in a study of control samples from healthy donors and cancer patients. The CDR3 is 15 amino acids. Germline-derived CDR1 and CDR2 are SGHDT and YYEEEE. Losses at the gene ends were 0 bases for V and 4 bases for J; bases not matched to a gene: 6. The repertoire was sequenced with immunoSEQ multiplex PCR; TCRdb's copy has only in-frame clones and lacks some. The table records fewer than 100,000 clones, 82% of them present only once. This clonotype originated in an older woman in good health. This sequence joins TRBV5-6 and TRBJ2-7; 8 nucleotides align to TRBD2. Sequencing used blood. The CDR3 bases are TGTGCCAGCAGCTTGGACAGCGGGAGTCGGTACGAGCAGTACTTC. It is translated as CASSLDSGSRYEQYF. Full variable domain (missing parts from reference TRBV5-6 and TRBJ2-7): DAGVTQSPTHLIKTRGQQVTLRCSPKSGHDTVSWYQQALGQGPQFIFQYYEEEERQRGNFPDRFSGHQFPNYSSELNVNALLLGDSALYLCASSLDSGSRYEQYFGPGTRLTVT.